These 11 T cell receptor beta chains originate from one sample sequenced in a study of human T cells and chemical hapten exposure. TCRdb independently ran MiXCR on the RACE reads; one entry per CDR3 protein. The profile covers fewer than 85,000 distinct CDR3 sequences, with about 9.9% appearing a single time and 1.6% taken by the ten largest. Specified time point: patch test 2, 6 weeks after DPC sensitization. Treatment meaning: therapeutic diphenylcyclopropenone sensitization with weekly scalp DPC. The sequences come from whole blood, collected in connection with sensitization to the hapten diphenylcyclopropenone (DPC). Receptors were obtained from a man between 18 and 35 years old with alopecia areata. Some clones in this sample may be carry-over from other donors' samples.

The V call is TRBV27, the J call TRBJ2-4; D is ambiguous. Between the trimmed V and J ends, which lost 6 bases and 9 bases, there was a span of 18 bases. CDR1 and CDR2 (germline): MNHEY, SMNVEV (reference sequence). The CDR3 covers 14 residues. CDR3 amino acids: CASRTWPTGPIQYF. CDR3 in DNA: TGTGCCAGCAGAACTTGGCCCACCGGTCCCATTCAGTACTTC.

V usage is TRBV6-5 and J usage is TRBJ1-2, with D unresolved. The CDR3 loop spans 13 amino acids. Germline V CDR1 and CDR2: MNHEY, SVGAGI. The V end lost 2 bases, the J end lost 4 bases, and 8 bases lay between the germline ends. The CDR3 coding sequence is TGTGCCAGCAGTTACCCCTCAGGCTATGGCTACACCTTC. Its protein product is CASSYPSGYGYTF.

This clonotype came up many times. This rearrangement joins TRBV4-1 to TRBJ1-4; 7 nucleotides agree with TRBD1. V dropped 4 bases and J dropped 6; count of bases not matched to a gene: 11. Germline CDR1 is MGHRA and CDR2 is YSYEKL. This CDR3 contains 16 residues. The CDR3 spells CASSRLPRGNDEKLFF. The CDR3 DNA reads TGCGCCAGCAGCCGTCTCCCCAGGGGGAATGATGAAAAACTGTTTTTT.

This clonotype was detected a few times. The chain couples TRBV5-5 to TRBJ2-6; 7 bases are shared with TRBD2. Germline assignment: CDR1 SGHKS and CDR2 YYEKEE (reference sequence). The length of the CDR3 is 14 residues. V lost 4 bases to trimming and J lost 2 bases; unmatched junction nucleotides: 0. CDR3 sequence: CASSREAGANVLTF. CDR3 sequence (DNA): TGTGCCAGCAGCCGGGAGGCTGGGGCCAACGTCCTGACTTTC.

This clonotype has a count of ten or more. V is TRBV6-1 and J is TRBJ1-5, with D unclear. CDR3 size: 15 residues. Trimming shortened V by 5 bases and J by 4 bases, and 15 bases separated the two germline ends. Per the germline V gene, CDR1 is MNHNS and CDR2 is SASEGT. The CDR3 spells CASSPRTGTNQPQHF. The CDR3, as DNA: TGTGCCAGCAGTCCCCGGACGGGAACGAATCAGCCCCAGCATTTT.

This clonotype was picked up a small number of times. This sequence joins TRBV6-4 and TRBJ2-3, with 12 bases identical to TRBD2. Germline V gene sequence: CDR1 MRHNA, CDR2 SNTAGT. V shed 4 bases, J shed 4 bases, and the junction held 0 bases outside the gene matches. The CDR3 spans 14 residues. The DNA of the CDR3 is TGTGCCAGCAGTGCTAGCGGGGGGGCAGATACGCAGTATTTT. Translation: CASSASGGADTQYF.

With respect to this clonotype: This is likely a read error, given that the CDR3 carries no conserved phenylalanine or tryptophan at its end. The chain employs TRBV19 and TRBJ2-3, with 7 bases that match TRBD2. V was pared by 3 bases and J by 2 bases, with 5 bases of the junction left unmatched. The CDR3 loop spans 15 amino acids. Germline V gene data show CDR1 as LNHDA and CDR2 as SQIVND (reference sequence). This CDR3 is CASSIGGGYTDTQYL. CDR3 nucleotides: TGTGCCAGTAGTATCGGCGGGGGATACACAGATACGCAGTATCTT.

This clonotype was seen a few times. The rearrangement joins TRBV6-2 or TRBV6-3 to TRBJ2-3; 12 bases line up with TRBD1. Germline V CDR1 and CDR2: MNHEY, SVGEGT. The CDR3 consists of 17 residues. After removal of 0 bases from V and 2 bases from J, the junction contained 3 bases not matched to a gene. CDR3 nucleotides: TGTGCCAGCAGTTACTCCGCGGGACAGGGGGCCACAGATACGCAGTATTTT. As protein: CASSYSAGQGATDTQYF.

This chain connects TRBV12-3 or TRBV12-4 to TRBJ2-2, with D possibly TRBD2 on 6 matching bases. The CDR3 spans 14 residues. V was pared by 3 bases and J by 3 bases, with 8 bases between. As DNA, the CDR3 is TGTGCCAGCAGTTTCTGGGGGGACACCGGGGAGCTGTTTTTT. It is translated as CASSFWGDTGELFF.

This clonotype was counted only a few times. V gene TRBV11-3 combines with J gene TRBJ2-7, with D possibly matching TRBD2 (5 bases). The V gene lost 2 bases and the J gene lost 6 bases, with 11 bases spanning the gap. CDR1 SGHNT and CDR2 YENEEA come from the germline V gene. This CDR3 contains 13 residues. The CDR3 loop reads CASSLNAGGEQYF. The CDR3 DNA sequence: TGTGCCAGCAGCTTAAACGCGGGTGGCGAGCAGTACTTC.

The V and J genes are TRBV5-1 and TRBJ2-3; TRBD2 aligns across 8 bases. From germline, CDR1 is SGHRS and CDR2 YFSETQ. The CDR3 covers 14 residues. V lost 5 bases, J lost 4 bases, and 6 bases stayed unmatched. CDR3 loop: CASSSGVGADTQYF. The CDR3 nucleotides are TGCGCCAGCAGTAGCGGGGTCGGGGCAGATACGCAGTATTTT.